One and the same sample provided the 2 T cell receptor beta chains below, sequenced in a study of memory CD4+ T cells and cytomegalovirus serostatus (dated by TCRdb to between 2019 and 2020). The library was obtained by the immunoSEQ multiplex PCR assay. In TCRdb, the immuneACCESS table is reduced to in-frame sequences with V and J assigned. These tables do not hold every clone; where another copy was compared, an unresolved V gene accounts for under half, and the others remain unexplained. This sample has some 66,000 clones in its table, and about 70% of those were observed once. Approximately 4.5% of the sample lies in the top ten. Single viable CD3+CD4+CD8-CD45RO+ cells were sorted as memory CD4+ T cells on a FACSAria II. The sample consisted of memory CD4+ T cells from blood. The source of these receptors is an adult in good health and CMV-seropositive.

This chain connects TRBV30 to TRBJ2-7; the D gene could be TRBD1 or TRBD2 (5 bases each). V lost 0 bases and J lost 4, with 13 bases in between. Germline CDR1 reads GTSNPN; CDR2 reads SVGIG (reference sequence). The CDR3 is made up of 14 amino acids. The DNA for the CDR3 is TGTGCCTGGAGTGTAAACGGGGCACTATACGAGCAGTACTTC. Protein: CAWSVNGALYEQYF.

The chain uses TRBV28 and TRBJ1-4; 8 bases agree with TRBD1. Germline V gene sequence: CDR1 MDHEN, CDR2 SYDVKM. V trimming: 5 bases; J trimming: 7 bases; junction bases outside the gene matches: 12. The CDR3 has 16 amino acids. Here the CDR3 DNA reads TGTGCCAGCAGTGACCAACAGGGGGGGAAGAGTGAAAAACTGTTTTTT. Translating gives CASSDQQGGKSEKLFF.